This T cell receptor (beta chain) is drawn from a study of blood T cell repertoires in COVID-19. Study-wide context: COVID-19 samples collected from the United States, Italy and Spain covered acute and convalescent phases. T cells, B-cell-depleted T cells, or PBMCs supplied cDNA or gDNA.

Living in about 25 US areas, the participants were between roughly 18 and 90 years of age. Authors' analysis steps: It was from reference gene primer amplification that nucleated cell counts were estimated. Method: immunoSEQ multiplex PCR; TCRdb's copy keeps in-frame clones and lacks some. V and J calls and clone size follow that table, whereas D and trimming were derived from the DNA. The sample includes a few hundred thousand clones, around 90% of them seen just once. The CDR3 spans 14 residues. V lost 8 bases and J lost 5, with 18 bases in between. The germline V gene has CDR1 SNHLY and CDR2 FYNNEI.

The chain carries TRBV2 and TRBJ1-1, with a possible D match to TRBD1 (5 bases). The TCR comes from a young man who had been exposed to COVID-19. Material for sequencing was PBMCs or T cells enriched from blood (not recorded which). CDR3 in DNA: TGTGCCAGCGGAGCCGGGGGGTTGAGTACTGAAGCTTTCTTT. Translating gives CASGAGGLSTEAFF.